Below are 22 T cell receptor beta chains sequenced from a single sample in a study of T cell changes during pregnancy in multiple sclerosis. Clones were sequenced by immunoSEQ multiplex PCR, and TCRdb holds only the in-frame ones, with some missing. The sample holds some 95,000 clones; 85% to 95% are singletons and the top ten take 2% to 3%. The specimen was peripheral blood, collected in the first trimester of pregnancy. The origin of the receptors is a female donor with multiple sclerosis, enrolled in a pregnancy study.

The V and J genes are TRBV28 and TRBJ1-5, with D possibly TRBD1 on 6 matching bases. V was cut by 5 bases and J by 0 bases, with 11 bases left in between. The CDR3 is 15 amino acids. Germline V gives CDR1 MDHEN, CDR2 SYDVKM. CDR3 DNA sequence: TGTGCCAGCAGTCTCGGGGACACTAGCAATCAGCCCCAGCATTTT. Protein: CASSLGDTSNQPQHF.

The genes are TRBV7-9 and TRBJ1-1, with D hard to call. The CDR3 sequence is 12 residues long. CDR1 is SEHNR and CDR2 is FQNEAQ in the germline V gene (reference sequence). Trimming stripped 5 bases from V and 3 bases from J, with 7 bases between. The CDR3 coding sequence is TGTGCCAGCAGCCACAGTTACACTGAAGCTTTCTTT. It encodes CASSHSYTEAFF. The full variable domain, in which reference TRBV7-9 and TRBJ1-1 provide the parts outside the CDR3, is DTGVSQNPRHKITKRGQNVTFRCDPISEHNRLYWYRQTLGQGPEFLTYFQNEAQLEKSRLLSDRFSAERPKGSFSTLEIQRTEQGDSAMYLCASSHSYTEAFFGQGTRLTVV.

The DNA of the CDR3 is TGTGCCAGTAGTACCCAGACAGGTTATAGCACAGATACGCAGTATTTT. Its translation: CASSTQTGYSTDTQYF. This chain links TRBV19 with TRBJ2-3; tentative D call: TRBD1 (6 bases). Trimming left V 4 bases short and J 0 bases short, with 14 bases between. The germline gives CDR1 LNHDA, CDR2 SQIVND (reference sequence). This CDR3 has 16 amino acids. Filled out from reference TRBV19 and TRBJ2-3, the complete variable domain reads DGGITQSPKYLFRKEGQNVTLSCEQNLNHDAMYWYRQDPGQGLRLIYYSQIVNDFQKGDIAEGYSVSREKKESFPLTVTSAQKNPTAFYLCASSTQTGYSTDTQYFGPGTRLTVL.

This rearrangement joins TRBV5-4 to TRBJ2-5, with TRBD2 as a possible D gene (6 bases). The CDR3 has 13 amino acids. Germline-derived CDR1 and CDR2 are SGHNT and YYREEE (reference sequence). V was cut by 0 bases and J by 3 bases, with 6 bases left in between. CDR3 protein: CASSLGGEETQYF. In nucleotides, the CDR3 is TGTGCCAGCAGCTTGGGGGGGGAAGAGACCCAGTACTTC.

The V gene is TRBV4-2, the J gene TRBJ2-7, with 12 bases that match TRBD2. Germline CDR1 reads LGHNA; CDR2 reads YNFKEQ. The V segment lost 0 bases and the J segment 4 bases; nucleotides outside the gene matches: 10. The CDR3 runs 18 residues. The CDR3 loop is CASSQDTPLAGGLYEQYF. The CDR3 DNA follows: TGTGCCAGCAGCCAAGACACCCCCCTAGCGGGAGGGTTATACGAGCAGTACTTC.

The chain couples TRBV28 to TRBJ1-1, with D possibly being TRBD1 (6 bases). Germline CDR1 is MDHEN and CDR2 is SYDVKM. Between the trimmed V and J ends, which lost 10 bases and 4 bases, there was a span of 10 bases. The CDR3 runs 11 residues. CDR3 DNA: TGTGCCACACAGGGTCGCACTGAAGCTTTCTTT. Its protein product is CATQGRTEAFF.

The chain couples TRBV2 to TRBJ1-1; TRBD1 is a possible D gene (5 bases). This CDR3 region has 13 residues. With 5 bases removed from V and 1 base from J, the gap between germline ends came to 8 bases. CDR1 is SNHLY, CDR2 FYNNEI, per germline. In nucleotides, the CDR3 is TGTGCCAGCAGTTTAAGGGGGAACACTGAAGCTTTCTTT. Amino acid sequence: CASSLRGNTEAFF.

The V call is TRBV4-3, the J call TRBJ2-7; the D is unclear. CDR1 and CDR2 from the germline V gene are LGHNA and YSLEER. Trimming shortened V by 2 bases and J by 0 bases, and 11 bases separated the two germline ends. There are 15 residues in the CDR3. Here the CDR3 reads CASSQSVRLSYEQYF. The CDR3 bases are TGCGCCAGCAGCCAAAGTGTGAGGCTCTCCTACGAGCAGTACTTC.

The V call is TRBV13, the J call TRBJ2-3; TRBD2 agrees at 15 bases. This CDR3 is built from 18 residues. V dropped 7 bases and J dropped 4; count of bases not matched to a gene: 12. Germline assignment: CDR1 PRHDT and CDR2 FYEKMQ (reference sequence). The CDR3 DNA reads TGTGCCAGCAAATCGGGACTAGCGGGAGGACGGGTTTCAGATACGCAGTATTTT. Translated, it gives CASKSGLAGGRVSDTQYF.

The chain employs TRBV19 and TRBJ1-2; the D gene is possibly TRBD1 (6 bases). Germline V gives CDR1 LNHDA, CDR2 SQIVND (reference sequence). The CDR3 is 13 amino acids. Between the trimmed V and J ends, which lost 2 bases and 4 bases, there was a span of 8 bases. CDR3 coding DNA: TGTGCCAGTAGTATACGGACAGCCTATGGCTACACCTTC. Its translation is CASSIRTAYGYTF.

CDR3 coding DNA: TGTGCCAGCAGCTTTAGCAGGGATACCGGGGAGCTGTTTTTT. It specifies CASSFSRDTGELFF. The V gene is TRBV7-8, the J gene TRBJ2-2, with a tentative D call TRBD1 (5 bases). Between the trimmed V and J ends, which lost 3 bases and 5 bases, there was a span of 10 bases. This CDR3 has 14 amino acids. Germline V gives CDR1 SGHVS, CDR2 FQNEAQ.

This CDR3 reads CASSQEQVSQETQYF. The CDR3 region has the DNA TGCGCCAGCAGCCAAGAACAGGTTTCCCAAGAGACCCAGTACTTC. V is TRBV4-1 and J is TRBJ2-5; TRBD1 might be the D (5 bases). Looked up from germline, CDR1 is MGHRA and CDR2 is YSYEKL. Trimming shortened V by 0 bases and J by 1 base, and 9 bases separated the two germline ends. The CDR3 runs 15 residues.

V and J are TRBV2 and TRBJ2-7, with TRBD2 matching over 8 bases. This CDR3 is built from 15 residues. Germline loops: CDR1 SNHLY, CDR2 FYNNEI. Losses at the gene ends were 6 bases for V and 6 bases for J; bases not matched to a gene: 13. CDR3 sequence reads: CASRGGTRALSEQYF. The CDR3 region has the DNA TGTGCCAGCAGGGGGGGGACTAGGGCCCTTTCCGAGCAGTACTTC.

The rearrangement links TRBV7-2 to TRBJ2-5, with D tentatively TRBD1 (5 bases). Per the germline V gene, CDR1 is SGHTA and CDR2 is FQGNSA. The V and J ends lost 0 bases and 2 bases respectively, with 7 bases between them. The CDR3 has 14 residues. This chain's CDR3 is CASSLAGRQETQYF. DNA of the CDR3: TGTGCCAGCAGCTTAGCGGGGCGACAAGAGACCCAGTACTTC.

The chain is built from TRBV11-2 and TRBJ2-3; D unclear. Germline V gene lookup returns CDR1 SGHAT and CDR2 FQNNGV. The CDR3 spans 13 residues. Trimming took off 4 bases at V and 4 bases at J, with 9 bases between the two ends. The CDR3 reads CASSSMSADTQYF. Here the CDR3 DNA reads TGTGCCAGCAGCTCAATGAGCGCAGATACGCAGTATTTT. Variable domain in full (rest from reference TRBV11-2 and TRBJ2-3): EAGVAQSPRYKIIEKRQSVAFWCNPISGHATLYWYQQILGQGPKLLIQFQNNGVVDDSQLPKDRFSAERLKGVDSTLKIQPAKLEDSAVYLCASSSMSADTQYFGPGTRLTVL.

The V call is TRBV6-5, the J call TRBJ2-5; TRBD1 aligns across 8 bases. Germline V gives CDR1 MNHEY, CDR2 SVGAGI. The CDR3 runs 14 residues. With 4 bases clipped from V and 5 bases from J, the junction kept 6 bases outside the gene matches. The CDR3 DNA follows: TGTGCCAGCAGTTCTGCAGGGGGCCTGGAGACCCAGTACTTC. Translating gives CASSSAGGLETQYF.

The chain couples TRBV6-5 to TRBJ2-1; 7 positions agree with TRBD2. This CDR3 contains 16 residues. Unmatched junction bases numbered 6, after V lost 4 bases and J lost 0 bases. The germline V gene encodes CDR1 MNHEY and CDR2 SVGAGI. The CDR3 loop reads CASSSLPGGSYNEQFF. The CDR3 nucleotides are TGTGCCAGCAGTTCCCTACCGGGGGGCTCCTACAATGAGCAGTTCTTC.

The chain employs TRBV6-5 and TRBJ2-1, with TRBD1 matching 9 bases. The germline gives CDR1 MNHEY, CDR2 SVGAGI. V dropped 5 bases and J dropped 14; count of bases not matched to a gene: 7. The CDR3 totals 12 residues. The CDR3 sequence is CASSPGRTGEFF. The CDR3 DNA reads as TGTGCCAGCAGTCCAGGCCGGACAGGGGAGTTCTTC.

This rearrangement joins TRBV4-1 to TRBJ2-7; 10 nucleotides agree with TRBD1. This CDR3 region has 14 residues. V gave up 0 bases and J gave up 6 bases; unmatched junction bases: 2. Germline V lookup: CDR1 MGHRA, CDR2 YSYEKL. Here the CDR3 DNA reads TGCGCCAGCAGCCAAGATGGGGACAGGGGCGAGCAGTACTTC. As protein: CASSQDGDRGEQYF.

The V and J genes are TRBV5-5 and TRBJ2-7, with 7 positions matching TRBD2. The J segment lost 1 base and the V segment lost 7 bases, leaving 17 bases of the junction unmatched. This CDR3 comprises 17 residues. Germline values: CDR1 SGHKS, CDR2 YYEKEE (reference sequence). Written as DNA, the CDR3 is TGTGCCAGCTCCACGCGGGGGAGAGGGGAGAGTTCCTACGAGCAGTACTTC. This encodes CASSTRGRGESSYEQYF.

This chain connects TRBV6-5 to TRBJ2-4; D remains unclear. The V gene lost 4 bases and the J gene lost 7 bases, with 8 bases spanning the gap. Germline CDR1 is MNHEY and CDR2 is SVGAGI. The length of the CDR3 is 12 residues. The chain's CDR3 is CASSSTANIQYF. DNA for the CDR3: TGTGCCAGCAGTTCAACTGCGAACATTCAGTACTTC.

The V gene is TRBV2, the J gene TRBJ2-3, with D tentatively TRBD2 (5 bases). Between the trimmed V and J ends, which lost 2 bases and 3 bases, there was a span of 15 bases. Germline V gene lookup returns CDR1 SNHLY and CDR2 FYNNEI. The CDR3 sequence is 16 residues long. The CDR3 spells CASSEPRVRRTDTQYF. Here the CDR3 DNA reads TGTGCCAGCAGTGAACCGAGGGTGAGGCGGACAGATACGCAGTATTTT.